Listed below are T cell receptor beta chains from one sample, sequenced in a study of breast tumors, draining lymph nodes, adjacent tissues. One entry per CDR3 protein, called by TCRdb with MiXCR from the multiplex PCR reads. The table shows over 200,000 distinct CDR3 sequences, with 32% occurring only once. The specimen sequenced was axillary lymph node tissue. These TCRs come from a female donor with breast cancer. Some clones in this sample may be carry-over from other donors' samples. Each CDR3 is given with its conserved first and last residue. A D gene is named only where the DNA matches it firmly. Expanded clones get a size class; other rows say once, few or many, or leave the size out.

V	J	length	size	D	CDR3	DNA
TRBV29-1	TRBJ2-7	15	many	TRBD2	CSGGVAGGPGSEQYF	TGCAGCGGGGGGGTAGCGGGAGGGCCCGGGAGCGAGCAGTACTTC
TRBV5-1	TRBJ2-7	14	-	-	CASSLAVGADVQYF	TGCGCCAGCAGCTTGGCGGTAGGGGCGGACGTGCAGTACTTC
TRBV29-1	TRBJ2-1	11	-	-	CRLSTYNEQFF	TGCAGGTTGAGTACCTACAATGAGCAGTTCTTC
TRBV5-1	TRBJ2-6	18	-	TRBD2	CASSLVRTSGTGANVLTF	TGCGCCAGCAGCCTCGTTAGGACTAGCGGGACTGGGGCCAACGTCCTGACTTTC
TRBV7-3	TRBJ1-2	15	once	TRBD1	CASSVGQGGFDGYTF	TGTGCCAGCAGCGTGGGACAGGGAGGCTTTGATGGCTACACCTTC
TRBV28	TRBJ1-5	14	few	-	CASSRGPGNQPQHF	TGTGCCAGCAGTCGGGGACCCGGCAATCAGCCCCAGCATTTT
TRBV20-1	TRBJ1-6	12	few	-	CSAREGSSPLHF	TGCAGTGCTCGGGAGGGAAGTTCACCCCTCCACTTT
TRBV20-1	TRBJ2-1	17	-	TRBD2	CSASRGASGRGYNEQFF	TGCAGTGCTAGTCGGGGGGCTAGCGGGAGGGGGTACAATGAGCAGTTCTTC
TRBV6-6	TRBJ2-3	12	many	TRBD2	CASKAGGNTQYF	TGTGCCAGCAAAGCGGGAGGTAATACGCAGTATTTT
TRBV4-1	TRBJ2-1	17	many	TRBD1	CASSQAYRDRGGNEQFF	TGCGCCAGCAGCCAAGCTTACCGGGACAGGGGTGGGAATGAGCAGTTCTTC
TRBV12-3/TRBV12-4	TRBJ2-1	15	many	-	CASKLEGGGANEQFF	TGTGCCAGCAAATTAGAGGGAGGCGGGGCCAATGAGCAGTTCTTC
TRBV12-3/TRBV12-4	TRBJ2-1	14	many	-	CASSFFSSYNEQFF	TGTGCCAGCAGTTTTTTCAGCTCCTACAATGAGCAGTTCTTC
TRBV11-2	TRBJ2-7	15	-	TRBD1	CASSASTDRVGEQYF	TGTGCCAGCAGCGCCTCTACGGACAGGGTGGGCGAGCAGTACTTC
TRBV20-1	TRBJ1-6	14	few	TRBD1	CSARDDRGYSPLHF	TGCAGTGCTAGAGATGACAGGGGTTATTCACCCCTCCACTTT
TRBV5-1	TRBJ2-1	16	few	TRBD1	CASSLSTGVGGNEQFF	TGCGCCAGCAGCTTGAGTACAGGGGTTGGTGGCAATGAGCAGTTCTTC
TRBV19	TRBJ2-3	15	many	TRBD2	CASTSWTSGTDTQYF	TGTGCCAGTACCTCCTGGACTAGCGGCACAGATACGCAGTATTTT
TRBV5-1	TRBJ1-5	11	-	-	CASSLGDTQHF	TGCGCCAGCAGCTTAGGGGATACGCAGCATTTT
TRBV12-3/TRBV12-4	TRBJ1-5	13	many	-	CASSPTTAQPQHF	TGTGCCAGCAGTCCCACAACGGCCCAGCCCCAGCATTTT
TRBV30	TRBJ2-7	14	many	-	CAWSVSQGRSEQYF	TGTGCCTGGAGTGTTTCACAGGGCAGGAGCGAGCAGTACTTC
TRBV18	TRBJ2-5	13	many	-	CASSGGLQETQYF	TGTGCCAGCTCTGGGGGGTTGCAAGAGACCCAGTACTTC
TRBV25-1	TRBJ1-3	13	-	-	CASSEWGGNTIYF	TGTGCCAGCAGTGAATGGGGTGGAAACACCATATATTTT
TRBV6-1	TRBJ2-1	15	many	TRBD1	CASSYRTGENNEQFF	TGTGCCAGCAGTTATCGGACAGGGGAGAACAATGAGCAGTTCTTC